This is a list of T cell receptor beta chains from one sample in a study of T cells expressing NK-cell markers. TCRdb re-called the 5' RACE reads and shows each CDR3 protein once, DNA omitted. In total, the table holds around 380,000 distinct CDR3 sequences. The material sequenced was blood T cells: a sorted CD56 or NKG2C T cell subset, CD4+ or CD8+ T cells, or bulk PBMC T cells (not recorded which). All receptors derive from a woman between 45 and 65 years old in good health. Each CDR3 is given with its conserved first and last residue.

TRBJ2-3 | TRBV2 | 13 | CASLSGTTDTQYF
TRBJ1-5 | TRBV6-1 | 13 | CASRQGVNQPQHF
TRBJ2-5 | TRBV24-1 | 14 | CATSDDAPRSTQYF
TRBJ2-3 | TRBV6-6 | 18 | CASSYSMETAAYTDTQYF
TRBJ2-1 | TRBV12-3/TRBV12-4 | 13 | CASSYPLAGEQFF
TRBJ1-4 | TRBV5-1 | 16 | CASSWGQGAANEKLFF
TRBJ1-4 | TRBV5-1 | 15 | CASSNGQGRVEKLFF
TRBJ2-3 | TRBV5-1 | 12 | CASSFSEDTQYF
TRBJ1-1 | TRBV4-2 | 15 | CASSQEYPADAEAFF
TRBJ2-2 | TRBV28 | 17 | CASSLLASGTFTGELFF
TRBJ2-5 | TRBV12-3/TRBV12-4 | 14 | CASSTRRLPETQYF
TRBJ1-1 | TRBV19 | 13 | CASNPGLRTEAFF
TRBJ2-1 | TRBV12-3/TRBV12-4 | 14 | CASHTRGLYNEQFF
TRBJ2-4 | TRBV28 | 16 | CASSTTLILAKNIQYF
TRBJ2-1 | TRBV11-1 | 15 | CASSLAPGGSSEQFF
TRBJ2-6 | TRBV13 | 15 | CASSPGLTGANVLTF
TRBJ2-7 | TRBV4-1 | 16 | CASSQAVRDGGYEQYF
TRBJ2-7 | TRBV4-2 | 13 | CASSQGRAYEQYF
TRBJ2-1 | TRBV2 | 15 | CASSETDISYNEQFF
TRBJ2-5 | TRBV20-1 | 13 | CSARRIGSETQYF
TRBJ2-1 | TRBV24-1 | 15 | CATSESDTRSREQFF
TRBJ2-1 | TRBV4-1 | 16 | CASSHFPGQGGNEQFF
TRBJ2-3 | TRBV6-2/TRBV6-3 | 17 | CASSEAGWASGKDTQYF
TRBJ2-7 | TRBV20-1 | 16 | CSAGGGAGGTEYEQYF
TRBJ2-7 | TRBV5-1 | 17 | CASSLLVSGRAPHEQYF
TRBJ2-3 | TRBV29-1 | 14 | CSVGAGGPRDTQYF
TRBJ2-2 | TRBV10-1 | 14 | CASRATTNTGELFF
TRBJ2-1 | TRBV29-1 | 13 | CSVGGLARNEQFF
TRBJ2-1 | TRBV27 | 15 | CASSQTGGTYNEQFF
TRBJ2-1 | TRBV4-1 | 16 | CASSQDRDYSYNEQFF
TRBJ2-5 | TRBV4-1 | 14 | CASSQVANQETQYF
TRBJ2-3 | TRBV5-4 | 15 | CASRNYLAGVDTQYF
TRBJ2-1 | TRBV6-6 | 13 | CASSYSWDNEQFF
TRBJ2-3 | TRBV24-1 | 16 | CATSDRLAGLTDTQYF
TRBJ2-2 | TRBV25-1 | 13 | CASSVLDSGELFF
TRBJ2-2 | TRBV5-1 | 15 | CASSFDRVGTGELFF
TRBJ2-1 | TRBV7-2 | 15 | CASSFLSGEFNEQFF
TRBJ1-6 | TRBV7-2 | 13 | CASSSGGVSPLHF
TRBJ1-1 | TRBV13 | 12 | CASGQRNTEAFF
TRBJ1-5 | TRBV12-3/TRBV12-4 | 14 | CASSSDYSNQPQHF
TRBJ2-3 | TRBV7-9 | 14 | CASSLGVTTDTQYF